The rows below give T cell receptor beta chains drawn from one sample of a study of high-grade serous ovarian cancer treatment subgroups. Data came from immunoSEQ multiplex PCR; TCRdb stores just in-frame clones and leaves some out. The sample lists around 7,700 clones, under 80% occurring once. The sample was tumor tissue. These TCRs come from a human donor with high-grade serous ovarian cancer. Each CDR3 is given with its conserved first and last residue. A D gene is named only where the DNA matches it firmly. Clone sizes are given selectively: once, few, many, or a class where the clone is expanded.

TGCGCCAGCAGCCTAGCGGCCGTAAAAGAGACCCAGTACTTC | CASSLAAVKETQYF | TRBJ2-5 | TRBD2 | 14 | . | TRBV5-1
TGTGCCAGCAGTCCCGGGGCGGGCTACGAGCAGTACTTC | CASSPGAGYEQYF | TRBJ2-7 | . | 13 | . | TRBV7-3
TGCAGCGTTGAAGCGGGAGTTAATTCACCCCTCCACTTT | CSVEAGVNSPLHF | TRBJ1-6 | . | 13 | . | TRBV29-1
TGTGCCAGCAGCCCATGGACAGGGCAAGAGACCCAGTACTTC | CASSPWTGQETQYF | TRBJ2-5 | TRBD1 | 14 | . | TRBV5-4
TGCGCCAGCAGTTCCCTAGCGGGGGCTCAAGAGCAGTTCTTC | CASSSLAGAQEQFF | TRBJ2-1 | TRBD2 | 14 | . | TRBV5-1
TGTGCCAGCAGCTACAAGACTAGCGGGAGGGGGGCAGATACGCAGTATTTT | CASSYKTSGRGADTQYF | TRBJ2-3 | TRBD2 | 17 | . | TRBV7-2
TGTGCCAGCAGCTTACGGCTTGCCACAGATACGCAGTATTTT | CASSLRLATDTQYF | TRBJ2-3 | . | 14 | once | TRBV7-2
TGTGCCAGCAGCCCGGCTAGCGGCCTTAGCTCCTACGAGCAGTACTTC | CASSPASGLSSYEQYF | TRBJ2-7 | TRBD2 | 16 | . | TRBV7-2
TGTGCCAGCAGAACTTGGGTAGGGGCTAGCAATCAGCCCCAGCATTTT | CASRTWVGASNQPQHF | TRBJ1-5 | . | 16 | . | TRBV6-6
TGTGCCAGCAGCTTGGCGGGCTTGAACAATGAGCAGTTCTTC | CASSLAGLNNEQFF | TRBJ2-1 | . | 14 | . | TRBV5-8
TGTGCCTCATGGGGGGATTATCAGCCCCAGCATTTT | CASWGDYQPQHF | TRBJ1-5 | . | 12 | . | TRBV27
TGTGCCAGCAGCTTAAGGCTAGCGGGAGGGTTAGAGACCCAGTACTTC | CASSLRLAGGLETQYF | TRBJ2-5 | TRBD2 | 16 | . | TRBV7-8
TGTGCCAGCAGCTTGGCCGAGCGGGGAGGGAGGGATACGCAGTATTTT | CASSLAERGGRDTQYF | TRBJ2-3 | TRBD2 | 16 | . | TRBV5-4
TGTGCCAGCAGCCGGACCGGGCCGGGGGCCAATGAGCAGTTCTTC | CASSRTGPGANEQFF | TRBJ2-1 | . | 15 | . | TRBV7-3
TGTGCCAGCATGCCGGGACAGTATAATTCACCCCTCCACTTT | CASMPGQYNSPLHF | TRBJ1-6 | TRBD1 | 14 | . | TRBV13
TGTGCCAGCAGCAAAGCACAGCTCCGAACCGATACGCAGTATTTT | CASSKAQLRTDTQYF | TRBJ2-3 | . | 15 | . | TRBV21-1
TGTGCCAGCTCACCGGGGAGTCAAGAGACCCAGTACTTC | CASSPGSQETQYF | TRBJ2-5 | . | 13 | . | TRBV18
TGTGCCAGCTCACCGAGGGAGGCGAGCACCGGGGAGCTGTTTTTT | CASSPREASTGELFF | TRBJ2-2 | . | 15 | . | TRBV18
TGTGCCTGGACCAAGGGGGCTAGCGGGAGGACTAGCATTCAGTACTTC | CAWTKGASGRTSIQYF | TRBJ2-4 | TRBD2 | 16 | . | TRBV30
TGTGCCATCGGTATTGGAGTACAGAACACTGAAGCTTTCTTT | CAIGIGVQNTEAFF | TRBJ1-1 | . | 14 | . | TRBV10-3
TGTGCCACCGATTTCGTGGGGGATAAATACGAGCAGTACTTC | CATDFVGDKYEQYF | TRBJ2-7 | . | 14 | . | TRBV28
TGTGCCAGCAGCTTAGCGGCTAGCGGGAGTAGCCGTACAGATACGCAGTATTTT | CASSLAASGSSRTDTQYF | TRBJ2-3 | TRBD2 | 18 | . | TRBV7-6
TGTGCCAGCAGCTCCAGACTAGCGGAAGAGACCCAGTACTTC | CASSSRLAEETQYF | TRBJ2-5 | TRBD2 | 14 | once | TRBV7-2
TGCGCCAGCAGCTTGTCGGGAGTTCAGGAAGCTTTCTTT | CASSLSGVQEAFF | TRBJ1-1 | . | 13 | . | TRBV5-1
TGTGCCAGCAGCTTAGTTAGGGACAGCCGCCAGCCCCAGCATTTT | CASSLVRDSRQPQHF | TRBJ1-5 | TRBD1 | 15 | . | TRBV7-2
TGTGCCAGCATTAGAGGGGATGACGGATCTAACTATGGCTACACCTTC | CASIRGDDGSNYGYTF | TRBJ1-2 | . | 16 | . | TRBV6-6
TGTGCCAGCAGCGTAGCGGACAGCTCCTACGAGCAGTACTTC | CASSVADSSYEQYF | TRBJ2-7 | . | 14 | . | TRBV27
TGTGCCTGGAGTCGAGGGGCCTACGAGCAGTACTTC | CAWSRGAYEQYF | TRBJ2-7 | . | 12 | few | TRBV30
TGTGCCAGCAGCGTAGAGGGGTGGGGCAAAAACATTCAGTACTTC | CASSVEGWGKNIQYF | TRBJ2-4 | . | 15 | . | TRBV9
TGTGCCAGCAGCCTCAGGGGGCTAGGGGAGCAGTACTTC | CASSLRGLGEQYF | TRBJ2-5 | TRBD1 | 13 | once | TRBV7-9
TGTGCCAGCAGCCAACTACTATCTTGGCGGGAGGGCGCAGATACGCAGTATTTT | CASSQLLSWREGADTQYF | TRBJ2-3 | TRBD2 | 18 | . | TRBV11-2
TGTGCCAGCAGCTTTTTCCGAGGGACCTACGAGCAGTACTTC | CASSFFRGTYEQYF | TRBJ2-7 | . | 14 | . | TRBV11-3
TGTGCCAGCAGCCCGTCGATTTTGCCATGGGAGACTGAAGCTTTCTTT | CASSPSILPWETEAFF | TRBJ1-1 | . | 16 | . | TRBV11-2
TGCGCCAGCAGCTTGTTATCCAGCGGAACCTACAATGAGCAGTTCTTC | CASSLLSSGTYNEQFF | TRBJ2-1 | . | 16 | . | TRBV5-1
TGTGCCAGCACAAAGGGGGCGTTTCAAGATACGCAGTATTTT | CASTKGAFQDTQYF | TRBJ2-3 | TRBD1 | 14 | . | TRBV9
TGTGCCAGCAGCTTATTTTTGAGGGGAAGGACTGAAGCTTTCTTT | CASSLFLRGRTEAFF | TRBJ1-1 | . | 15 | few | TRBV7-9
TGTGCCAGCGGGAGCTCCTACAATGAGCAGTTCTTC | CASGSSYNEQFF | TRBJ2-1 | . | 12 | . | TRBV7-2
TGTGCCAGCAGCTTTGGCTGGCAAGAGACCCAGTACTTC | CASSFGWQETQYF | TRBJ2-5 | . | 13 | . | TRBV7-9
TGTGCCAGCAGTCTCGGGGGTGGACTAACGTACCAAGAGACCCAGTACTTC | CASSLGGGLTYQETQYF | TRBJ2-5 | . | 17 | . | TRBV28
TGTGCCAGCAGCGTTCAGCCAAATCAGCCCCAGCATTTT | CASSVQPNQPQHF | TRBJ1-5 | . | 13 | few | TRBV7-2
TGTGCCAGCTCACCGAATGAAAAACTGTTTTTT | CASSPNEKLFF | TRBJ1-4 | . | 11 | . | TRBV18